The 31 T cell receptor beta chains below all came from one sample that was sequenced in a study of blood T cells in healthy people across ages. Sample-barcoded 5' priming and a J-beta primer mix drove a second PCR of roughly 6 to 12 cycles. TCRdb independently ran MiXCR on the 5' RACE reads; one entry per CDR3 protein. The sample shows some 930,000 distinct CDR3 sequences, around 29% of them seen only once. This sample also appeared in a second study, on T cells of mothers and their children.

Sequences were obtained from blood. These receptors came from a woman in her thirties or forties in good health.

The rearrangement uses TRBV7-2 and TRBJ1-2; D may be TRBD1 (6 bases). This CDR3 comprises 12 residues. CDR1 is SGHTA, CDR2 FQGNSA, per germline. Trimming pared 3 bases from V and 8 bases from J, leaving 10 bases between. The CDR3 here is CASSFRGEGYTF. Here the CDR3 DNA reads TGTGCCAGCAGCTTCAGGGGTGAGGGCTACACCTTC.

This clonotype was recorded once. The chain employs TRBV20-1 and TRBJ1-5, with 12 bases aligning to TRBD1. Per germline, CDR1 DFQATT and CDR2 SNEGSKA (reference sequence). After removal of 7 bases from V and 9 bases from J, the junction contained 10 bases not matched to a gene. The CDR3 covers 14 residues. The chain's CDR3 is CSVPGTGGWRPQHF. DNA for the CDR3: TGCAGTGTCCCCGGGACAGGGGGCTGGCGGCCCCAGCATTTT.

This clonotype was seen a few times. This chain uses TRBV6-6 with TRBJ1-2, with a possible D match to TRBD1 (5 bases). Germline lookup yields CDR1 MNHNY and CDR2 SVGAGI (reference sequence). The CDR3 has 13 amino acids. Between the trimmed V and J ends, which lost 2 bases and 7 bases, there was a span of 11 bases. The chain's CDR3 is CASSYSGGVGYTF. In nucleotides, the CDR3 is TGTGCCAGCAGTTACAGCGGGGGGGTTGGCTACACCTTC.

Concerning this clonotype itself: One end of the junction varies from germline; a read error may be responsible. This rearrangement joins TRBV6-6 to TRBJ1-1; possibly TRBD1 for D (6 bases). This CDR3 has 14 amino acids. Germline V lookup: CDR1 MNHNY, CDR2 SVGAGI (reference sequence). CDR3 nucleotides: TGTGCCAGCAATCCGGGACACCGTATAACTGAAGTTTTCTTT. Translated, it gives CASNPGHRITEVFF.

As regards this clonotype: Germline is not matched at one junction end, which may reflect a read error. This chain joins TRBV20-1 and TRBJ2-6; 7 positions agree with TRBD1. In germline, CDR1 is DFQATT, CDR2 SNEGSKA (reference sequence). The CDR3 sequence is 16 residues long. CDR3 sequence reads: CSASGGQNSGANVPTF. CDR3 nucleotides: TGCAGTGCTAGTGGGGGACAGAACTCTGGGGCCAACGTCCCGACTTTC.

DNA for the CDR3: TGCAGTGCGCGGGACTGGATGATCTACGAGCAGTACTTC. Translating gives CSARDWMIYEQYF. This rearrangement joins TRBV20-1 to TRBJ2-7; a weak D match, TRBD2 (6 bases). The V gene's germline CDR1 is DFQATT and CDR2 SNEGSKA (reference sequence). This CDR3 has 13 residues. V gave up 6 bases and J gave up 3 bases, with 15 bases separating them.

Many counts were recorded for this clonotype. The chain is built from TRBV6-5 and TRBJ1-2; 8 positions agree with TRBD1. The CDR3 contains 13 residues. The germline V gene encodes CDR1 MNHEY and CDR2 SVGAGI. J gave up 6 bases and V 6 bases, and 6 bases lay outside the gene matches. CDR3 sequence (DNA): TGTGCCAGCAGGAAGGGACAGGTCGATGGCTACACCTTC. This codes for CASRKGQVDGYTF.

In DNA, the CDR3 is TGCGCCAGCAGCTTGGGGGTCCGGGACGGATCCTACGAGCAGTACTTC. Protein sequence: CASSLGVRDGSYEQYF. V gene TRBV5-1 combines with J gene TRBJ2-7; D possibly matches TRBD1 or TRBD2 (5 bases each). CDR3 length: 16 amino acids. Trimming took off 0 bases at V and 1 base at J, with 14 bases between the two ends. Germline CDR1 SGHRS, CDR2 YFSETQ.

The chain's CDR3 is CASSPLVRGGQPQHF. The CDR3 region has the DNA TGTGCCAGCAGCCCACTGGTCAGGGGGGGACAGCCCCAGCATTTT. The chain carries TRBV6-2 or TRBV6-3 and TRBJ1-5; TRBD1 agrees at 7 bases. The CDR3 runs 15 residues. V trimming: 6 bases; J trimming: 7 bases; junction bases outside the gene matches: 12. Germline-derived CDR1 and CDR2 are MNHEY and SVGEGT.

This clonotype was picked up a small number of times. J is TRBJ2-3 and V is TRBV5-1; the D call may be TRBD1 or TRBD2 (6 bases each). V lost 4 bases and J 2 bases, leaving 17 bases between the germline ends. CDR1 is SGHRS, CDR2 YFSETQ, per germline. This CDR3 is 16 amino acids long. CDR3 nucleotides: TGCGCCAGCAGCCCGACGACGGGGGCTGACACAGATACGCAGTATTTT. This codes for CASSPTTGADTDTQYF.

Regarding this clonotype: A clone one base away is much larger, so this may be a read error. The chain couples TRBV7-2 to TRBJ1-1; possibly TRBD1 for D (5 bases). Germline V lookup: CDR1 SGHTA, CDR2 FQGNSA. The ends were cut back, 8 bases at V and 6 bases at J, with 19 bases in the middle. The CDR3 is 14 amino acids. The CDR3 protein is CASGRPTGGAEAFF. For the CDR3, the DNA is TGTGCCAGCGGCCGACCCACAGGAGGAGCTGAAGCTTTCTTT.

There are a few counts of this clonotype. The V and J genes are TRBV30 and TRBJ1-2; D remains unclear. There are 11 residues in the CDR3. Trimming removed 3 bases from V and 3 bases from J, with 5 bases in between. Germline CDR1 and CDR2: GTSNPN and SVGIG (reference sequence). CDR3 residues: CAWRPDYGYTF. CDR3 DNA sequence: TGTGCCTGGAGGCCCGACTATGGCTACACCTTC. The whole variable domain, filled in from reference TRBV30 and TRBJ1-2, reads SQTIHQWPATLVQPVGSPLSLECTVEGTSNPNLYWYRQAAGRGLQLLFYSVGIGQISSEVPQNLSASRPQDRQFILSSKKLLLSDSGFYLCAWRPDYGYTFGSGTRLTVV.

In this sample, this clonotype turned up a few times. V and J are TRBV28 and TRBJ2-1; 7 bases align to TRBD1. The CDR3 extends over 16 amino acids. V shed 4 bases and J 7 bases; nucleotides not matched to a gene: 13. The germline V gene encodes CDR1 MDHEN and CDR2 SYDVKM. The CDR3 bases are TGTGCCAGCAGTTCCTGGACAGGCGGGCGAGTGAATGAGCAGTTCTTC. It yields the protein CASSSWTGGRVNEQFF.

The chain uses TRBV5-1 and TRBJ2-1; D not resolved. Germline V gene data show CDR1 as SGHRS and CDR2 as YFSETQ. CDR3 size: 15 residues. Trimming shortened V by 0 bases and J by 5 bases, and 12 bases separated the two germline ends. The CDR3 DNA sequence: TGCGCCAGCAGCTTGGGTCTCCGGGCGCACAATGAGCAGTTCTTC. Its protein is CASSLGLRAHNEQFF.

This clonotype was detected a few times. The chain has TRBV6-1 and TRBJ1-5; D unclear. The CDR3 extends over 12 amino acids. V was shortened by 1 base and J by 6 bases, with 4 bases between the two germline ends. Per the germline V gene, CDR1 is MNHNS and CDR2 is SASEGT. In DNA form, the CDR3 reads TGTGCCAGCAGTGAAGACCCTCAGCCCCAGCATTTT. Its translation is CASSEDPQPQHF.

This clonotype was seen ten or more times. This rearrangement joins TRBV4-1 to TRBJ1-2; the D is unclear. Trimming shortened V by 0 bases and J by 8 bases, and 16 bases separated the two germline ends. Germline loops: CDR1 MGHRA, CDR2 YSYEKL. The CDR3 runs 15 residues. The CDR3 here is CASSQDITSPEGYTF. CDR3 coding DNA: TGCGCCAGCAGCCAAGATATTACCTCCCCGGAGGGCTACACCTTC.

This clonotype was seen repeatedly, ten times or more. V and J are TRBV5-1 and TRBJ2-3; D possibly corresponds to TRBD2 (5 bases). The CDR3 covers 15 residues. V dropped 1 base and J dropped 3 bases, with 12 bases sitting between them. Germline values: CDR1 SGHRS, CDR2 YFSETQ. The CDR3 protein is CASSLSPRGTDTQYF. In DNA form, the CDR3 reads TGCGCCAGCAGCTTGAGTCCCCGGGGAACAGATACGCAGTATTTT. Variable domain in full (rest from reference TRBV5-1 and TRBJ2-3): KAGVTQTPRYLIKTRGQQVTLSCSPISGHRSVSWYQQTPGQGLQFLFEYFSETQRNKGNFPGRFSGRQFSNSRSEMNVSTLELGDSALYLCASSLSPRGTDTQYFGPGTRLTVL.

The rearrangement joins TRBV29-1 to TRBJ1-4; D is uncertain. The CDR3 runs 13 residues. Between the trimmed V and J ends, which lost 7 bases and 2 bases, there was a span of 11 bases. CDR1 and CDR2 from the germline V gene are SQVTM and ANQGSEA. The CDR3 nucleotides read TGCAGCGCGGCAGACCCCACTAATGAAAAACTGTTTTTT. Its protein product is CSAADPTNEKLFF.

The chain combines TRBV12-3 or TRBV12-4 with TRBJ2-3, with no clear D. V was clipped by 5 bases and J by 0 bases, with 12 bases between them. The CDR3 is 15 residues long. Here the CDR3 DNA reads TGTGCCAGCAGTCGGAACAGAGTGAGCACAGATACGCAGTATTTT. This codes for CASSRNRVSTDTQYF.

The rearrangement uses TRBV4-3 and TRBJ2-7; 8 nucleotides match TRBD1. Per the germline V gene, CDR1 is LGHNA and CDR2 is YSLEER. CDR3 length: 16 amino acids. Losses at the gene ends were 2 bases for V and 4 bases for J; bases not matched to a gene: 10. Here the CDR3 reads CASSQSMGDRSYEQYF. CDR3 in DNA: TGCGCCAGCAGCCAATCCATGGGGGACAGGAGTTACGAGCAGTACTTC.

This clonotype has at least ten counts. The rearrangement joins TRBV20-1 to TRBJ2-1, with D maybe TRBD1 (6 bases). V shed 6 bases and J shed 7 bases, with 10 bases lying between them. Germline assignment: CDR1 DFQATT and CDR2 SNEGSKA (reference sequence). The CDR3 is 11 residues long. CDR3 DNA sequence: TGCAGTGCCTACGGACAGAATGAGCAGTTCTTC. Its translation: CSAYGQNEQFF.

This chain uses TRBV6-5 with TRBJ1-2; 11 nucleotides align to TRBD1. The CDR3 has 14 amino acids. Germline V gene sequence: CDR1 MNHEY, CDR2 SVGAGI. Unmatched junction bases numbered 7, after V lost 5 bases and J lost 8 bases. As DNA, the CDR3 is TGTGCCAGCAGTGGGGCCGGGACAGGGGGAGGCTACACCTTC. This translates into CASSGAGTGGGYTF.

The chain combines TRBV7-2 with TRBJ2-5; maybe TRBD2 (6 bases). The CDR3 contains 15 residues. CDR1 is SGHTA, CDR2 FQGNSA, per germline. V shed 5 bases and J shed 5 bases, with 18 bases lying between them. CDR3 sequence reads: CASSPAWGVRETQYF. The CDR3 nucleotides read TGTGCCAGCAGCCCCGCTTGGGGGGTCAGGGAGACCCAGTACTTC.

V gene TRBV2 combines with J gene TRBJ2-1; 12 bases are a match to TRBD2. This CDR3 has 16 residues. J gave up 8 bases and V 4 bases, and 9 bases lay outside the gene matches. The germline V gene has CDR1 SNHLY and CDR2 FYNNEI. Here the CDR3 DNA reads TGTGCCAGCAGTGGGACTAGCGGGGAAGCTTACGATGAGCAGTTCTTC. Protein: CASSGTSGEAYDEQFF.

This clonotype has more than one count but fewer than ten. The rearrangement links TRBV9 to TRBJ2-7; TRBD1 aligns across 10 bases. The CDR3 is made up of 15 amino acids. V was clipped by 0 bases and J by 3 bases; unmatched bases: 3. From germline, CDR1 is SGDLS and CDR2 YYNGEE. The DNA for the CDR3 is TGTGCCAGCAGCGTAGGGGGGACAGGGGACTACGAGCAGTACTTC. Its protein product is CASSVGGTGDYEQYF.

The J gene is TRBJ1-2, the V gene TRBV5-1; unclear D gene. Trimming shortened V by 4 bases and J by 4 bases, and 20 bases separated the two germline ends. This CDR3 spans 16 amino acids. Per the germline V gene, CDR1 is SGHRS and CDR2 is YFSETQ. CDR3 bases: TGCGCCAGCAGCGATTCTTCCCCCCCGGTTGCCTATGGCTACACCTTC. This translates into CASSDSSPPVAYGYTF.

This clonotype was observed many times. The V and J genes are TRBV7-9 and TRBJ2-3; D is perhaps TRBD2 (6 bases). The V gene's germline CDR1 is SEHNR and CDR2 FQNEAQ (reference sequence). The CDR3 sequence is 16 residues long. With 5 bases removed from V and 3 bases from J, the gap between germline ends came to 18 bases. The CDR3 DNA reads as TGTGCCAGCAGCCCGCAGACTAGTCTCCCAACAGATACGCAGTATTTT. Its translation is CASSPQTSLPTDTQYF. Drawing the rest from reference TRBV7-9 and TRBJ2-3, the complete variable domain is DTGVSQNPRHKITKRGQNVTFRCDPISEHNRLYWYRQTLGQGPEFLTYFQNEAQLEKSRLLSDRFSAERPKGSFSTLEIQRTEQGDSAMYLCASSPQTSLPTDTQYFGPGTRLTVL.

This clonotype was counted only a few times. This rearrangement joins TRBV7-6 to TRBJ2-3, with TRBD2 identical over 11 bases. The CDR3 spans 19 residues. Germline V gene data show CDR1 as SGHVS and CDR2 as FNYEAQ. Trimming took 5 bases from V and 0 from J; bases not matched to a gene: 13. The DNA for the CDR3 is TGTGCCAGCAGCATCAACCCGGTAGCGGGGGGGCCTAGCACAGATACGCAGTATTTT. This sequence encodes CASSINPVAGGPSTDTQYF.

The chain has TRBV4-3 and TRBJ2-5; 11 positions match TRBD2. The CDR3 consists of 18 residues. V was pared by 1 base and J by 11 bases, with 18 bases of the junction left unmatched. Germline V CDR1 and CDR2: LGHNA, YSLEER. The CDR3 is CASSQGSSGGAAFDEQYF. The CDR3 DNA reads as TGCGCCAGCAGCCAAGGTAGTAGCGGGGGGGCCGCTTTTGATGAGCAGTACTTC.

This clonotype showed up many times. The J gene is TRBJ2-3, the V gene TRBV28; possible D gene TRBD1, 5 bases. The CDR3 sequence is 15 residues long. The ends were cut back, 1 base at V and 0 bases at J, with 8 bases in the middle. Germline-derived CDR1 and CDR2 are MDHEN and SYDVKM. The CDR3 loop reads CASSLFAGSTDTQYF. CDR3 nucleotide sequence: TGTGCCAGCAGTTTATTCGCAGGGAGCACAGATACGCAGTATTTT.

In DNA form, the CDR3 reads TGCGCCAGCCGACGCAAATTTGCGGGGACAGGTGTCGATGAGCAGTTCTTC. The encoded protein is CASRRKFAGTGVDEQFF. This sequence joins TRBV4-1 and TRBJ2-1; 8 bases agree with TRBD1. Germline V gene data show CDR1 as MGHRA and CDR2 as YSYEKL. V shed 8 bases and J 8 bases; nucleotides not matched to a gene: 20. The CDR3 consists of 17 residues.